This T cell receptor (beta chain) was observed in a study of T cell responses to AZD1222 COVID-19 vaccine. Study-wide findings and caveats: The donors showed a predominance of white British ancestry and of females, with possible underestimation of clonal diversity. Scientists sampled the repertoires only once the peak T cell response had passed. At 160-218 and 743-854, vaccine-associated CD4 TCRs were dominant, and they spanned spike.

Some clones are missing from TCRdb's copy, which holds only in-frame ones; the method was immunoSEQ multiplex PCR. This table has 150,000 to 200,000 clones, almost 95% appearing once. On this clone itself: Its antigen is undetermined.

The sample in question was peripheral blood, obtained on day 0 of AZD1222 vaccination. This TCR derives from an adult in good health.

The DNA for the CDR3 is TGTGCCAGCAGTTGGACCCGAGCGGCCCAAGAGACCCAGTACTTC. Its translation is CASSWTRAAQETQYF. The chain uses TRBV6-5 and TRBJ2-5; possible D gene TRBD2, 5 bases. Trimming shortened V by 4 bases and J by 1 base, and 13 bases separated the two germline ends. This CDR3 comprises 15 residues. Germline V gene sequence: CDR1 MNHEY, CDR2 SVGAGI.